This TCR beta chain was sequenced in a study of blood T cell repertoires in COVID-19. Study-wide context: Spain, Italy and the United States supplied samples that represented acute and convalescent COVID-19.

Per the authors' pipeline: Reference gene primer amplification gave nucleated cell count estimates. Assay used: immunoSEQ multiplex PCR; TCRdb lists only in-frame clones, some missing. V and J calls and clone size are those listed in that table; D and trimming were worked out from the DNA. The table lists 30,000 to 50,000 clones, approximately 85% of them singletons. Sequenced input: peripheral blood. This receptor was obtained from a human donor in a cohort sampled during active COVID-19.

As DNA, the CDR3 is TGTGCCAGCAGCCAGGGGGTTCTCGCTAACTATGGCTACACCTTC. It is translated as CASSQGVLANYGYTF. The chain joins TRBV9 to TRBJ1-2, with TRBD1 matching over 7 bases. Germline-derived CDR1 and CDR2 are SGDLS and YYNGEE. This CDR3 comprises 15 residues. The V and J ends lost 4 bases and 0 bases, in that order; junction bases with no gene match: 6.